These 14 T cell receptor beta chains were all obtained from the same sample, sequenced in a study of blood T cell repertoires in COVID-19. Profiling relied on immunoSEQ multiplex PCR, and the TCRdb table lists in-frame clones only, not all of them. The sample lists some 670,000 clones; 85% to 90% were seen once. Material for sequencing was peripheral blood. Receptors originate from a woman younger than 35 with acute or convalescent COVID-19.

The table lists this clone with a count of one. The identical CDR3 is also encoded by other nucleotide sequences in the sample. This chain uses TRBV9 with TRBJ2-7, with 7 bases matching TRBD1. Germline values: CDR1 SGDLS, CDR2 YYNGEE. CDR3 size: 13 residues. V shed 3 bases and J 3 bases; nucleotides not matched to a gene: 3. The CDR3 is CASSGDRDYEQYF. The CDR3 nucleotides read TGTGCCAGCAGCGGAGACAGGGACTACGAGCAGTACTTC.

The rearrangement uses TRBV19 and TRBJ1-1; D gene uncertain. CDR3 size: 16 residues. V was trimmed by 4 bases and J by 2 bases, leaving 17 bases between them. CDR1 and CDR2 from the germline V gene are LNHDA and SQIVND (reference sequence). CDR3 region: CASSTPLPKRNTEAFF. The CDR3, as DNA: TGTGCCAGTAGTACCCCGCTGCCCAAGAGAAACACTGAAGCTTTCTTT.

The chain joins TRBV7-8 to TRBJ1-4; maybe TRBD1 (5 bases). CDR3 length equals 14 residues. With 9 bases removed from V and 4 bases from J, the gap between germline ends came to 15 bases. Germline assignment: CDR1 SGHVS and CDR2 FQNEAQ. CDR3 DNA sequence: TGTGCCAGAACCGGGGGGTCAGGTAATGAAAAACTGTTTTTT. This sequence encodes CARTGGSGNEKLFF.

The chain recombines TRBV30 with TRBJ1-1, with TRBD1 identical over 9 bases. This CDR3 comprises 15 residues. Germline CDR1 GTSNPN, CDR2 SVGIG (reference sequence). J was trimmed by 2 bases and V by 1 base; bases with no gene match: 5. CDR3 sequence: CAWSATTGGNTEAFF. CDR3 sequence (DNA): TGTGCCTGGAGTGCGACCACAGGGGGCAACACTGAAGCTTTCTTT.

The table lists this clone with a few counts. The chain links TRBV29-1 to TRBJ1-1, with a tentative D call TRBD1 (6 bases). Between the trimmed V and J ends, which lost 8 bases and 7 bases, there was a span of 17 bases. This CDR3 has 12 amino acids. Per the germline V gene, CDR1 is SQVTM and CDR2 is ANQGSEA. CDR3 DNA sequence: TGCAGCCTCCAAGAGGGGGAAGGTGAAGCTTTCTTT. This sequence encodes CSLQEGEGEAFF.

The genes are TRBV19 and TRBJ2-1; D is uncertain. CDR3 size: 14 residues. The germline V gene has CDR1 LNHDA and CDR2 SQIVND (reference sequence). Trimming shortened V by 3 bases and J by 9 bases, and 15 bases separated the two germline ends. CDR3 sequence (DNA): TGTGCCAGTAGTATCGCCGGAACAGTCGGTGAGCAGTTCTTC. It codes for CASSIAGTVGEQFF.

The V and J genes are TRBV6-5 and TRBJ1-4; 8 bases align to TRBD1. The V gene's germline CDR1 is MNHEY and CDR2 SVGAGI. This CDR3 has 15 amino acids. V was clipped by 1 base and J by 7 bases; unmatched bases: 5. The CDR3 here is CASSYYRDRPEKLFF. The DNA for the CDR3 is TGTGCCAGCAGTTACTACCGGGACAGGCCTGAAAAACTGTTTTTT.

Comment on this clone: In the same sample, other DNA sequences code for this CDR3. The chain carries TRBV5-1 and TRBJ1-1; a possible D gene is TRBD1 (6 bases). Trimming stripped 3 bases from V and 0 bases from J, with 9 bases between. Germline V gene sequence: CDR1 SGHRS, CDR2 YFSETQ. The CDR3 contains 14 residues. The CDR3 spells CASSSQGMNTEAFF. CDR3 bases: TGCGCCAGCAGCTCACAGGGTATGAACACTGAAGCTTTCTTT.

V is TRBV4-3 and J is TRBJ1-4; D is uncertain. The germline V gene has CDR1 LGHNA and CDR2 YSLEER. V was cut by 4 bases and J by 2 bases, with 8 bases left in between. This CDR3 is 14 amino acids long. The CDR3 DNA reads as TGCGCCAGCAGCCCACTCCGCACTAATGAAAAACTGTTTTTT. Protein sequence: CASSPLRTNEKLFF.

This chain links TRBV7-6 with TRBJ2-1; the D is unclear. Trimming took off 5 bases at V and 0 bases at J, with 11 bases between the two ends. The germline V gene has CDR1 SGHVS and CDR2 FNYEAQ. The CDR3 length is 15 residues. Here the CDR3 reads CASSPHWSSYNEQFF. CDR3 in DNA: TGTGCCAGCAGCCCGCACTGGAGCTCCTACAATGAGCAGTTCTTC.

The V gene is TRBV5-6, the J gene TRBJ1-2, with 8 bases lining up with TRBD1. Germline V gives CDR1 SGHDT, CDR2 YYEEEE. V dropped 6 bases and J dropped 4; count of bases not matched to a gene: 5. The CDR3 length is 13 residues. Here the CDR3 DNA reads TGTGCCAGCACCACCGGGACAGGCTATGGCTACACCTTC. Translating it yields CASTTGTGYGYTF.

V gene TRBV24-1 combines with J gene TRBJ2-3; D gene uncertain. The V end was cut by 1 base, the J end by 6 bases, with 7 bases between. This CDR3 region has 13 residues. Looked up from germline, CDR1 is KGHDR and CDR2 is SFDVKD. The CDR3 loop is CATSDFNADTQYF. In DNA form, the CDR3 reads TGTGCCACCAGTGATTTCAATGCGGATACGCAGTATTTT.

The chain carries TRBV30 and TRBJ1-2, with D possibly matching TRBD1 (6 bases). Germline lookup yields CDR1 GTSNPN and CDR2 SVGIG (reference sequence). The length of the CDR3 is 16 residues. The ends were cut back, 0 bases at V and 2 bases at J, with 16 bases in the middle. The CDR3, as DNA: TGTGCCTGGAGTGTAATAAACCGGGGGGCCAACTATGGCTACACCTTC. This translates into CAWSVINRGANYGYTF.

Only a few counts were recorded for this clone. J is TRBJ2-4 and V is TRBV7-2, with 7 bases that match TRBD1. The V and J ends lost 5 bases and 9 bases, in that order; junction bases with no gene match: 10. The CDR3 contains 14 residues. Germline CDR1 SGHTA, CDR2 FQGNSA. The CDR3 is CASSTRDSRSIQYF. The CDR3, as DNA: TGTGCCAGCAGCACCCGGGACAGCAGATCCATTCAGTACTTC.